These 4 T cell receptor beta chains were all obtained from the same sample, sequenced in a study of T-cell memory formation after mild COVID-19. TCRdb passed the 5' RACE reads through MiXCR, listing each CDR3 protein once. The data contain about 260,000 distinct CDR3 sequences, 16% of them singletons. The sample was PBMCs or a T cell subset sorted from them (not recorded which). The receptor set was obtained from a man between 18 and 35 years old who had mild COVID-19 (a few samples of this study predate the infection). Cell type and time point are not known.

This clonotype turned up a few times. This sequence joins TRBV7-2 and TRBJ1-2; a weak D match, TRBD1 (6 bases). V was pared by 4 bases and J by 5 bases, with 14 bases between. There are 14 residues in the CDR3. The V gene's germline CDR1 is SGHTA and CDR2 FQGNSA. Written as DNA, the CDR3 is TGTGCCAGCAGCTATCCCGGGGGGGCTTATGGCTACACCTTC. The encoded protein is CASSYPGGAYGYTF.

The V and J genes are TRBV29-1 and TRBJ2-5, with TRBD2 matching 10 bases. CDR1 and CDR2 from the germline V gene are SQVTM and ANQGSEA. The CDR3 has 15 amino acids. V was pared by 6 bases and J by 5 bases, with 12 bases of the junction left unmatched. CDR3 nucleotide sequence: TGCAGCGTAGATGGAACTAGCGGGGTCTACGAGACCCAGTACTTC. It codes for CSVDGTSGVYETQYF.

This clonotype was counted at least ten times. The genes are TRBV3-1 and TRBJ2-7; D not resolved. With 0 bases removed from V and 6 bases from J, the gap between germline ends came to 9 bases. From germline, CDR1 is LGHDT and CDR2 YNNKEL (reference sequence). This CDR3 is 13 amino acids long. The CDR3 DNA sequence: TGTGCCAGCAGCCAAGAACTGTTGTTCGAGCAGTACTTC. Protein: CASSQELLFEQYF.

The rearrangement joins TRBV10-3 to TRBJ1-3; no clear D gene. CDR3 size: 13 residues. Trimming took off 4 bases at V and 0 bases at J, with 4 bases between the two ends. Per the germline V gene, CDR1 is ENHRY and CDR2 is SYGVKD. For the CDR3, the DNA is TGTGCCATCAGTGGCAGCTCTGGAAACACCATATATTTT. This encodes CAISGSSGNTIYF.